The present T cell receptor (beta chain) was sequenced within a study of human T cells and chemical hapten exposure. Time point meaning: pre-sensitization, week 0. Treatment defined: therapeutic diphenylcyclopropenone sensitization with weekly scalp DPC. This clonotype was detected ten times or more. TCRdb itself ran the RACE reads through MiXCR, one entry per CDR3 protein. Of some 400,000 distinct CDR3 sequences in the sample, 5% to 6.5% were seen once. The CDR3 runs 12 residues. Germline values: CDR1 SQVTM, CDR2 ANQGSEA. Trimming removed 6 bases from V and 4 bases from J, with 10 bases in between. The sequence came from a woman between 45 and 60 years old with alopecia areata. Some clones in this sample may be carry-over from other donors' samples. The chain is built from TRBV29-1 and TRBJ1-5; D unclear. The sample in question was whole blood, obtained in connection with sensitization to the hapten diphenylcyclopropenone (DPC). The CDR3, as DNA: TGCAGCGTCGGGCCACCTAATCAGCCCCAGCATTTT. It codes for CSVGPPNQPQHF.